This TCR beta chain was sequenced during a study of cytomegalovirus exposure and HLA in healthy donors. Study-wide results and caveats: One variant, a missense change in DCLRE1C, was linked in a later analysis to TCR beta V- and J-gene trimming.

As for this clone: Its target is not known.

A multiplex PCR was run with 60 Vbeta primers and 13 Jbeta primers. Clones were read by immunoSEQ multiplex PCR, and TCRdb kept only the in-frame ones, dropping some. The sample has some 120,000 clones, approximately 80% seen once; the top ten hold about 1.8%. Germline V CDR1 and CDR2: MNHNS, SASEGT. The CDR3 runs to 18 residues. The ends lost 2 bases at V and 0 bases at J; junction bases unmatched: 8. Sequenced material: PBMCs. This TCR was recovered from a man aged 18 to 35 in good health and CMV-seronegative. The chain has TRBV6-1 and TRBJ2-2; 8 positions match TRBD1. For the CDR3, the DNA is TGTGCCAGCAGTGAATTTCCCCCGACAGGGGCGAACACCGGGGAGCTGTTTTTT. It translates to CASSEFPPTGANTGELFF.